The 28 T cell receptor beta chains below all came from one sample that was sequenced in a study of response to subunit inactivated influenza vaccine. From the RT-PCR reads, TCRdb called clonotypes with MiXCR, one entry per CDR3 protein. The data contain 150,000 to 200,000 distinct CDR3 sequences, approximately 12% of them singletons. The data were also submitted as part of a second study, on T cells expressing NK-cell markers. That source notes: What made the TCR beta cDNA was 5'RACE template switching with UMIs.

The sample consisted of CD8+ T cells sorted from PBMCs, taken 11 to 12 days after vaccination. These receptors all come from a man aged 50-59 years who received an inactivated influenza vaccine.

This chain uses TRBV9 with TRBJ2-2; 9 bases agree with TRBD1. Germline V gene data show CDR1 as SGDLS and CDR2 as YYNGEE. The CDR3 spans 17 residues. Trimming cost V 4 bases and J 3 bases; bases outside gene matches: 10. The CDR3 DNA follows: TGTGCCAGCAGCCCCTCCGGACAGGGGCTTTACACCGGGGAGCTGTTTTTT. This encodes CASSPSGQGLYTGELFF.

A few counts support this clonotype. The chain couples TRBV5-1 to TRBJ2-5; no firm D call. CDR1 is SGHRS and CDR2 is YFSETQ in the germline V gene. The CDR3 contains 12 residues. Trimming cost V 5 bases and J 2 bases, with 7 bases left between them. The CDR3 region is CASRSTQETQYF. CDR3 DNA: TGCGCCAGCAGGTCGACGCAAGAGACCCAGTACTTC.

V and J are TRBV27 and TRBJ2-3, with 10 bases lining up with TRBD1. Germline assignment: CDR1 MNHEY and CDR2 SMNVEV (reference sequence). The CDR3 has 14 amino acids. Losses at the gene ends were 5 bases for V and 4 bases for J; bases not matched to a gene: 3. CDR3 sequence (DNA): TGTGCCAGCAGTAGACAGGGGGCGGCAGATACGCAGTATTTT. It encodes CASSRQGAADTQYF.

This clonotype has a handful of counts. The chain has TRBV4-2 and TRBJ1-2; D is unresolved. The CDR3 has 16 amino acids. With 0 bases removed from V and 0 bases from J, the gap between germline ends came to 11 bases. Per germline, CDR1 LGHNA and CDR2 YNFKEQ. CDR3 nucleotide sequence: TGTGCCAGCAGCCAAGATGGGTCGTTAGCTAACTATGGCTACACCTTC. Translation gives CASSQDGSLANYGYTF.

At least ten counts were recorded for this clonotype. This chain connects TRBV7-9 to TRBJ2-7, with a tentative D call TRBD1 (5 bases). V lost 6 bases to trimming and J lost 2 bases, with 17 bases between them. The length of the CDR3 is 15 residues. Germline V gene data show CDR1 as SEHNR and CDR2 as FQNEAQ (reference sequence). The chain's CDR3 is CASSSPTGPAYEQYF. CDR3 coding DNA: TGTGCCAGCAGTTCCCCCACAGGTCCCGCCTACGAGCAGTACTTC.

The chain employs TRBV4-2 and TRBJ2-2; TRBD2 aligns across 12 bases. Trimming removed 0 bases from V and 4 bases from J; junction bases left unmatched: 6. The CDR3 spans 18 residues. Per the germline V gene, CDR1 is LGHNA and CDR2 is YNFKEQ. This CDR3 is CASSQDALAGGPTGELFF. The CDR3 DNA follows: TGTGCCAGCAGCCAAGATGCGCTAGCGGGAGGGCCCACCGGGGAGCTGTTTTTT.

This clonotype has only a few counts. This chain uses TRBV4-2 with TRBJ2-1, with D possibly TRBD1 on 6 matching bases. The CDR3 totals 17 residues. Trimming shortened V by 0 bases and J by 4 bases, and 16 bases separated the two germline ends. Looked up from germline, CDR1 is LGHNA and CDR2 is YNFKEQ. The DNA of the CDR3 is TGTGCCAGCAGCCAAGAAACCGGGACAAGTACGTACAATGAGCAGTTCTTC. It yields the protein CASSQETGTSTYNEQFF.

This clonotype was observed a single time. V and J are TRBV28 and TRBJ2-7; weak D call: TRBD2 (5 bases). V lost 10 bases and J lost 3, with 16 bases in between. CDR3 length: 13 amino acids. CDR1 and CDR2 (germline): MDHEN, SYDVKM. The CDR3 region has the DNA TGTGCCACCGCTACGGGGATCTTCTACGAGCAGTACTTC. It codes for CATATGIFYEQYF.

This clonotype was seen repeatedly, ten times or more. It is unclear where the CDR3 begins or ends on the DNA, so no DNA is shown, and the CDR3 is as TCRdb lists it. This CDR3 reads CASSSSGVMEMNQPQHF. The genes are TRBV6-5 and TRBJ1-5; TRBD1, as called in the table, went unchecked against the DNA. The CDR3 comprises 17 residues, both ends counted. Looked up from germline, CDR1 is MNHEY and CDR2 is SVGAGI.

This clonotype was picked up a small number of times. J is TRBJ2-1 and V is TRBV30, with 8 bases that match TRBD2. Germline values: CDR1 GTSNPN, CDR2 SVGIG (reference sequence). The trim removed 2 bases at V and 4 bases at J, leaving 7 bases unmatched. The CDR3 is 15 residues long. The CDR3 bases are TGTGCCTGGAGTTTTGTACTAGCGGCTTACAATGAGCAGTTCTTC. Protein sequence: CAWSFVLAAYNEQFF.

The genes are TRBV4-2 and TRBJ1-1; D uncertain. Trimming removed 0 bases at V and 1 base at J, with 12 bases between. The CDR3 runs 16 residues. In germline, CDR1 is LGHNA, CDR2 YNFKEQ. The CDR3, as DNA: TGTGCCAGCAGCCAAGAAGAGGAGACACAGAACACTGAAGCTTTCTTT. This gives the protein CASSQEEETQNTEAFF.

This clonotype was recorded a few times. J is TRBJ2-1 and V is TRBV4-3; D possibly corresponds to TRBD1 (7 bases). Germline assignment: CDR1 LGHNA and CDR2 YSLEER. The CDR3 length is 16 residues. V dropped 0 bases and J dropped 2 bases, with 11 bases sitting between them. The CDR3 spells CASSQEPRGAYNEQFF. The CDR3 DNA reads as TGCGCCAGCAGCCAAGAACCCAGGGGGGCCTACAATGAGCAGTTCTTC.

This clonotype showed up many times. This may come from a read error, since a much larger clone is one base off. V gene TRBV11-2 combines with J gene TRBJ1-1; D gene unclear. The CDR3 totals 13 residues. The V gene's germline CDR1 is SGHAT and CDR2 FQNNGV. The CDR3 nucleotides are TGTGCCAGCAGTTTAGTGGGGAACACTGAAGCTTTCTTT. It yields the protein CASSLVGNTEAFF.

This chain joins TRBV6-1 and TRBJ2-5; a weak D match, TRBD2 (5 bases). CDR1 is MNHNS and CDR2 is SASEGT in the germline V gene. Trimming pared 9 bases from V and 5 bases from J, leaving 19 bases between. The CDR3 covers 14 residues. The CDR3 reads CASSRAATGETQYF. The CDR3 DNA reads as TGTGCCAGTTCGAGGGCAGCGACTGGGGAGACCCAGTACTTC.

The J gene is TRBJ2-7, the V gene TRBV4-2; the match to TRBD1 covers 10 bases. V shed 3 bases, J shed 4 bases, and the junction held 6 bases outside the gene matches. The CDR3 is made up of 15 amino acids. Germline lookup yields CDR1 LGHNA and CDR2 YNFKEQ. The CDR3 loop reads CASSQDRGGAYEQYF. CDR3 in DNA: TGTGCCAGCAGCCAGGACAGGGGGGGGGCTTACGAGCAGTACTTC.

The CDR3 is CASRGGLADTQYF. The CDR3 nucleotides read TGCGCCAGCAGGGGGGGGCTAGCAGATACGCAGTATTTT. The chain combines TRBV5-1 with TRBJ2-3; D perhaps matches TRBD2 (7 bases). CDR1 and CDR2 from the germline V gene are SGHRS and YFSETQ. The CDR3 covers 13 residues. The germline V and J ends were trimmed by 5 bases and 4 bases, with 11 bases remaining between them.

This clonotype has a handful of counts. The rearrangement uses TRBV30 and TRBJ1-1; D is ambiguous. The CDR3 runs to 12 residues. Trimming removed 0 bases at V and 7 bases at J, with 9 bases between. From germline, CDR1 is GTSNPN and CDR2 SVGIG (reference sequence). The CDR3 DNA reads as TGTGCCTGGAGTGTATCGGAGATTGAAGCTTTCTTT. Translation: CAWSVSEIEAFF.

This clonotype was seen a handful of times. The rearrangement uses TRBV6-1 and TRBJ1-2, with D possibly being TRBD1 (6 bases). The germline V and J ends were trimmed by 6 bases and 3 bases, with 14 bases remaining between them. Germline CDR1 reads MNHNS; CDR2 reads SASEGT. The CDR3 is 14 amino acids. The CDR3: CASRTPGGHYGYTF. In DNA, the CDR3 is TGTGCCAGCAGAACCCCGGGGGGCCACTATGGCTACACCTTC.

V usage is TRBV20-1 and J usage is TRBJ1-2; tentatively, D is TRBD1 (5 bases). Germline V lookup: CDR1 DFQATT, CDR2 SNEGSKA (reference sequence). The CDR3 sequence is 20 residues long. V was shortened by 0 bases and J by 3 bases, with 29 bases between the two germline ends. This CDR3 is CSARDRLGTQRTSLDYGYTF. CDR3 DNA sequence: TGCAGTGCTAGAGATCGTCTGGGGACTCAACGAACGAGTTTGGACTATGGCTACACCTTC.

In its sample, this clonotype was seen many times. CDR3: CASSQDPGAVYNEQFF. CDR3 nucleotides: TGTGCCAGCAGCCAAGATCCGGGAGCGGTCTACAATGAGCAGTTCTTC. The J gene is TRBJ2-1, the V gene TRBV4-2; D is perhaps TRBD2 (6 bases). V was clipped by 0 bases and J by 3 bases, with 12 bases between them. This CDR3 spans 16 amino acids. Germline CDR1 LGHNA, CDR2 YNFKEQ.

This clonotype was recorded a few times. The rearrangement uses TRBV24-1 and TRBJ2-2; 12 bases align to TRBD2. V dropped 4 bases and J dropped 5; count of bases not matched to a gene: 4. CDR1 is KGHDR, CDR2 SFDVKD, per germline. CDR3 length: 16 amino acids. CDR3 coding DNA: TGTGCCACCAGTGACCCCGGGACTAGCGGGACCGGGGAGCTGTTTTTT. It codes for CATSDPGTSGTGELFF.

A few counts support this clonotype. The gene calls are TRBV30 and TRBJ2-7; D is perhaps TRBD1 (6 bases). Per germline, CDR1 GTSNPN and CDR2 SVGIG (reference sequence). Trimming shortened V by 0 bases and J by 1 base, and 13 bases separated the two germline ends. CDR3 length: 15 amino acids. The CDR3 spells CAWSVYREISYEQYF. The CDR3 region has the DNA TGTGCCTGGAGTGTTTACAGGGAAATTTCCTACGAGCAGTACTTC.

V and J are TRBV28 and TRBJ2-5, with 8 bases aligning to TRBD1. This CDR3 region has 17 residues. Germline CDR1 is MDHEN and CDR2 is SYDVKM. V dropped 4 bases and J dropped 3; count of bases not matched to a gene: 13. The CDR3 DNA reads TGTGCCAGCAGTTACAACCCGGGACAGGAGTTCGAAGAGACCCAGTACTTC. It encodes CASSYNPGQEFEETQYF.

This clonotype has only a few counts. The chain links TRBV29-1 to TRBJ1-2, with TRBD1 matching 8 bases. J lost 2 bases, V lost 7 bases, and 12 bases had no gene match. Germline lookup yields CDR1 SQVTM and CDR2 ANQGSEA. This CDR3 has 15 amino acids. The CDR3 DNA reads TGCAGCGCCCAGGCGGACAGGGCGGAGAACTATGGCTACACCTTC. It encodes CSAQADRAENYGYTF.

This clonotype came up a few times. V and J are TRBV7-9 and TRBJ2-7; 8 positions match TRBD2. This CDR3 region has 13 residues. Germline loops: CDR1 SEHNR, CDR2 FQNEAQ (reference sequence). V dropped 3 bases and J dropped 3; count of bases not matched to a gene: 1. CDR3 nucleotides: TGTGCCAGCAGCTTTAGCGGGATCTACGAGCAGTACTTC. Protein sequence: CASSFSGIYEQYF.

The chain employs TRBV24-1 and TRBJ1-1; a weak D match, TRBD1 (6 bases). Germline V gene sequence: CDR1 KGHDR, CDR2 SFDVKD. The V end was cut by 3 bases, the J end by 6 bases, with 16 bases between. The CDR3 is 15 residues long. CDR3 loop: CATSDADSGRSEAFF. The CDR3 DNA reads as TGTGCCACCAGTGATGCGGACAGTGGGAGATCTGAAGCTTTCTTT.

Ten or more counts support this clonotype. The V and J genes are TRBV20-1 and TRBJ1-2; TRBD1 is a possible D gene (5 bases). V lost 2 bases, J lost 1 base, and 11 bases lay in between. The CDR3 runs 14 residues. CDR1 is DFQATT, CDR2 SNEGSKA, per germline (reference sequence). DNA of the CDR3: TGCAGTGCTAGACCCCCGACAGTTAACTATGGCTACACCTTC. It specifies CSARPPTVNYGYTF.

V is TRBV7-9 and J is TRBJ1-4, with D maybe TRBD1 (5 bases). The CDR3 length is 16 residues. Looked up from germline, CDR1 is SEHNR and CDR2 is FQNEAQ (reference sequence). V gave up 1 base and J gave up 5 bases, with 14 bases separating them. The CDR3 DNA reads TGTGCCAGCAGCTTAGGGGCAGGGACTACGAATGAAAAACTGTTTTTT. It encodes CASSLGAGTTNEKLFF.